Shown below are 29 T cell receptor beta chains from a single sample sequenced in a study of cytotoxic CD8 clonotypes in ibrutinib-treated CLL. Produced via immunoSEQ multiplex PCR; TCRdb's table is partial and in-frame only. This sample has more than 300,000 clones, with 80% found just once. This sample comprised PBMCs, obtained before ibrutinib treatment. These receptors originate from a human donor with chronic lymphocytic leukemia.

The chain uses TRBV7-9 and TRBJ2-5, with 9 nucleotides matching TRBD2. Trimming took 0 bases from V and 4 from J; bases not matched to a gene: 3. The CDR3 loop spans 15 amino acids. The germline V gene has CDR1 SEHNR and CDR2 FQNEAQ (reference sequence). As DNA, the CDR3 is TGTGCCAGCAGCTTAGCAAAACTAGCGGGAGAGACCCAGTACTTC. Amino acid sequence: CASSLAKLAGETQYF.

V gene TRBV27 combines with J gene TRBJ2-2, with 8 bases that match TRBD1. The CDR3 spans 16 residues. Trimming cost V 5 bases and J 4 bases; bases outside gene matches: 9. Germline assignment: CDR1 MNHEY and CDR2 SMNVEV (reference sequence). CDR3 residues: CASSPFDRGGTGELFF. The CDR3, as DNA: TGTGCCAGCAGTCCCTTCGACAGGGGCGGCACCGGGGAGCTGTTTTTT.

The rearrangement links TRBV27 to TRBJ2-7; D is unclear. CDR1 is MNHEY, CDR2 SMNVEV, per germline (reference sequence). The V gene lost 0 bases and the J gene lost 2 bases, with 11 bases spanning the gap. CDR3 length: 15 residues. CDR3 loop: CASSLSISAPYEQYF. CDR3 sequence (DNA): TGTGCCAGCAGTTTATCGATTTCAGCACCCTACGAGCAGTACTTC.

The chain employs TRBV7-2 and TRBJ2-7, with 15 bases aligning to TRBD2. The CDR3 covers 15 residues. Losses at the gene ends were 5 bases for V and 3 bases for J; bases not matched to a gene: 2. CDR1 is SGHTA and CDR2 is FQGNSA in the germline V gene. The CDR3 coding sequence is TGTGCCAGCAGCCGGACTAGCGGGAGGGACTACGAGCAGTACTTC. Translated, it gives CASSRTSGRDYEQYF.

The V call is TRBV28, the J call TRBJ1-5; perhaps TRBD1 as D (5 bases). Trimming cost V 3 bases and J 4 bases, with 10 bases left between them. The CDR3 runs to 14 residues. Per the germline V gene, CDR1 is MDHEN and CDR2 is SYDVKM. As DNA, the CDR3 is TGTGCCAGCAGTTTGGGCAGGGAAAATCAGCCCCAGCATTTT. Encoded protein: CASSLGRENQPQHF.

CDR3 nucleotides: TGCGCCAGCAGCCTTGCCTGGGGTAGCGGCACAGATACGCAGTATTTT. Translation gives CASSLAWGSGTDTQYF. The chain combines TRBV4-1 with TRBJ2-3; D might be TRBD2 (5 bases). Trimming took off 4 bases at V and 1 base at J, with 15 bases between the two ends. Germline V gives CDR1 MGHRA, CDR2 YSYEKL. The CDR3 is 16 amino acids.

This rearrangement joins TRBV9 to TRBJ2-3; D not certain. The V end was cut by 0 bases, the J end by 1 base, with 6 bases between. This CDR3 spans 14 amino acids. Per germline, CDR1 SGDLS and CDR2 YYNGEE. The CDR3 region is CASSVVSGTDTQYF. In DNA form, the CDR3 reads TGTGCCAGCAGCGTAGTATCCGGCACAGATACGCAGTATTTT.

V gene TRBV6-5 combines with J gene TRBJ2-7; 7 nucleotides align to TRBD1. Trimming at V came to 6 bases and at J to 2 bases, leaving 7 bases not matched to a gene. The germline V gene has CDR1 MNHEY and CDR2 SVGAGI. The CDR3 length is 14 residues. The CDR3 region has the DNA TGTGCCAGCAGCCGAACAGGGGCCACCTACGAGCAGTACTTC. This gives the protein CASSRTGATYEQYF.

This rearrangement joins TRBV7-8 to TRBJ2-1, with a weak D call TRBD1 (5 bases). CDR1 and CDR2 (germline): SGHVS, FQNEAQ. This CDR3 has 15 residues. V lost 2 bases to trimming and J lost 3 bases, with 11 bases between them. The CDR3, as DNA: TGTGCCAGCAGCTTATGGCAGGGCCTCTACAATGAGCAGTTCTTC. Translated, it gives CASSLWQGLYNEQFF.

The genes are TRBV5-8 and TRBJ2-3; D may be TRBD1 (6 bases). Trimming stripped 5 bases from V and 4 bases from J, with 14 bases between. The CDR3 consists of 14 residues. The germline CDR1 and CDR2 sequences are SGHTS and YDEGEE. The CDR3 region is CASRSETGADTQYF. In DNA, the CDR3 is TGTGCCAGCAGATCTGAGACAGGAGCAGATACGCAGTATTTT.

This clone came up many times. The chain uses TRBV18 and TRBJ2-3; D is ambiguous. Trimming removed 3 bases from V and 5 bases from J, with 9 bases in between. The CDR3 consists of 13 residues. CDR1 and CDR2 from the germline V gene are KGHSH and LQKENI. The CDR3 region is CASSPTSGDTQYF. The CDR3 nucleotides are TGTGCCAGCTCACCTACATCGGGAGATACGCAGTATTTT.

The CDR3 loop is CASRYDRGVYEQYF. The CDR3 coding sequence is TGTGCCAGCAGGTACGACAGGGGAGTTTACGAGCAGTACTTC. The rearrangement joins TRBV28 to TRBJ2-7; 8 nucleotides match TRBD1. The CDR3 extends over 14 amino acids. V was clipped by 6 bases and J by 4 bases; unmatched bases: 8. From germline, CDR1 is MDHEN and CDR2 SYDVKM. Combining the CDR3 with reference TRBV28 and TRBJ2-7 gives the whole variable domain DVKVTQSSRYLVKRTGEKVFLECVQDMDHENMFWYRQDPGLGLRLIYFSYDVKMKEKGDIPEGYSVSREKKERFSLILESASTNQTSMYLCASRYDRGVYEQYFGPGTRLTVT.

The V gene is TRBV4-1, the J gene TRBJ2-2, with D unresolved. CDR3 length: 13 residues. Germline V lookup: CDR1 MGHRA, CDR2 YSYEKL. The ends were cut back, 0 bases at V and 6 bases at J, with 5 bases in the middle. This CDR3 reads CASSQDWAGELFF. CDR3 nucleotides: TGCGCCAGCAGCCAAGATTGGGCCGGGGAGCTGTTTTTT.

The chain is built from TRBV2 and TRBJ2-1; D is possibly TRBD1 or TRBD2 (5 bases each). Per germline, CDR1 SNHLY and CDR2 FYNNEI. This CDR3 spans 14 amino acids. Deletions cut 10 bases from V and 5 bases from J, with 18 bases between. The CDR3 is CATRGAGRDNEQFF. CDR3 in DNA: TGTGCCACCCGTGGGGCCGGGCGGGACAATGAGCAGTTCTTC.

The rearrangement links TRBV7-3 to TRBJ2-6, with a possible D match to TRBD2 (6 bases). CDR1 and CDR2 from the germline V gene are SGHTA and FQGTGA. Trimming took 3 bases from V and 2 from J, leaving 8 bases between them. This CDR3 comprises 15 residues. CDR3 protein: CASSFGGAGANVLTF. CDR3 in DNA: TGTGCCAGCAGCTTCGGGGGTGCTGGGGCCAACGTCCTGACTTTC.

This chain connects TRBV10-3 to TRBJ1-4; tentative D call: TRBD1 (6 bases). CDR3 length equals 14 residues. From germline, CDR1 is ENHRY and CDR2 SYGVKD. V lost 4 bases and J lost 3, with 9 bases in between. In DNA, the CDR3 is TGTGCCATCAGTGGGGAGGGGGCTAATGAAAAACTGTTTTTT. The encoded protein is CAISGEGANEKLFF.

The chain links TRBV29-1 to TRBJ1-2, with D unclear. Germline V gene lookup returns CDR1 SQVTM and CDR2 ANQGSEA. The CDR3 totals 15 residues. Trimming cost V 0 bases and J 1 base, with 12 bases left between them. Written as DNA, the CDR3 is TGCAGCGTTGAAGATGTGGGCCGGGGTAACTATGGCTACACCTTC. Amino acids: CSVEDVGRGNYGYTF.

This clone was observed once. The chain combines TRBV5-6 with TRBJ2-1; no firm D call. This CDR3 comprises 17 residues. V dropped 3 bases and J dropped 7 bases, with 23 bases sitting between them. The germline gives CDR1 SGHDT, CDR2 YYEEEE. CDR3 in DNA: TGTGCCAGCAGCTCCGACGCCGGACCCACGCTTGAAAATGAGCAGTTCTTC. It specifies CASSSDAGPTLENEQFF.

The rearrangement uses TRBV7-2 and TRBJ2-7; the D gene could be TRBD1 or TRBD2 (5 bases each). V was cut by 0 bases and J by 4 bases, with 7 bases left in between. This CDR3 is built from 13 residues. Germline CDR1 reads SGHTA; CDR2 reads FQGNSA. The CDR3 DNA reads TGTGCCAGCAGCTTAGCCTGGGGGTACGAGCAGTACTTC. Translated: CASSLAWGYEQYF.

A single count supports this clone. J is TRBJ1-2 and V is TRBV29-1; D gene ambiguous. This CDR3 region has 11 residues. Per germline, CDR1 SQVTM and CDR2 ANQGSEA. The germline V and J ends were trimmed by 2 bases and 6 bases, with 7 bases remaining between them. CDR3 region: CSVESGNGYTF. The CDR3 bases are TGCAGCGTTGAATCGGGGAATGGCTACACCTTC.

A remark on this clone: Other nucleotide sequences from this sample produce the same CDR3. This chain uses TRBV30 with TRBJ1-5; D possibly corresponds to TRBD1 (6 bases). Trimming removed 0 bases at V and 3 bases at J, with 9 bases between. The CDR3 sequence is 14 residues long. Germline lookup yields CDR1 GTSNPN and CDR2 SVGIG (reference sequence). As DNA, the CDR3 is TGTGCCTGGAGTGTACAGGGCTACAATCAGCCCCAGCATTTT. This translates into CAWSVQGYNQPQHF.

The V gene is TRBV9, the J gene TRBJ1-5; no firm D call. The V gene's germline CDR1 is SGDLS and CDR2 YYNGEE. The length of the CDR3 is 14 residues. Trimming left V 1 base short and J 6 bases short, with 11 bases between. As DNA, the CDR3 is TGTGCCAGCAGCGTATCTGGAACCCCTCAGCCCCAGCATTTT. The encoded protein is CASSVSGTPQPQHF.

V usage is TRBV5-1 and J usage is TRBJ2-2, with a possible D match to TRBD2 (6 bases). V dropped 1 base and J dropped 3 bases, with 10 bases sitting between them. Germline V gene sequence: CDR1 SGHRS, CDR2 YFSETQ. This CDR3 spans 15 amino acids. The CDR3 here is CASSLQGGDTGELFF. CDR3 in DNA: TGCGCCAGCAGCTTGCAGGGAGGTGACACCGGGGAGCTGTTTTTT.

This chain connects TRBV19 to TRBJ2-5; 9 bases fit TRBD2. Germline CDR1 and CDR2: LNHDA and SQIVND (reference sequence). V lost 4 bases to trimming and J lost 1 base; unmatched junction nucleotides: 4. The CDR3 has 15 amino acids. CDR3 protein: CASSTQREAQETQYF. The CDR3 DNA follows: TGTGCCAGTAGTACCCAGCGGGAGGCCCAAGAGACCCAGTACTTC.

The genes are TRBV27 and TRBJ2-1, with D possibly being TRBD1 (5 bases). This CDR3 region has 14 residues. The V and J ends lost 5 bases and 5 bases respectively, with 13 bases between them. The germline V gene encodes CDR1 MNHEY and CDR2 SMNVEV (reference sequence). The CDR3 spells CASSLRRGDNEQFF. The CDR3 bases are TGTGCCAGCAGTCTCAGAAGGGGTGACAATGAGCAGTTCTTC.

The chain carries TRBV11-1 and TRBJ1-5; TRBD1 matches 8 bases. Germline CDR1 reads SGHAT; CDR2 reads FQDESV (reference sequence). The J segment lost 6 bases and the V segment lost 1 base, leaving 5 bases of the junction unmatched. This CDR3 comprises 15 residues. CDR3 DNA: TGTGCCAGCAGCTTAGGCAGGGGGCTTGGTCAGCCCCAGCATTTT. It yields the protein CASSLGRGLGQPQHF.

The chain has TRBV18 and TRBJ2-2, with unresolved D. The CDR3 totals 13 residues. Trimming pared 3 bases from V and 4 bases from J, leaving 6 bases between. Germline CDR1 and CDR2: KGHSH and LQKENI. CDR3 DNA: TGTGCCAGCTCACCGGCGACCACCGGGGAGCTGTTTTTT. Translating it yields CASSPATTGELFF.

The table lists this clone with a few counts. The sample carries other DNA sequences with the same CDR3. The rearrangement links TRBV9 to TRBJ1-5, with TRBD1 matching over 7 bases. The V segment lost 0 bases and the J segment 4 bases; nucleotides outside the gene matches: 1. The CDR3 loop spans 14 amino acids. Germline-derived CDR1 and CDR2 are SGDLS and YYNGEE. The CDR3 reads CASSVGQGNQPQHF. The CDR3 bases are TGTGCCAGCAGCGTAGGACAGGGAAATCAGCCCCAGCATTTT.

The rearrangement uses TRBV5-4 and TRBJ2-1, with 7 positions matching TRBD2. The CDR3 extends over 15 amino acids. Germline CDR1 reads SGHNT; CDR2 reads YYREEE (reference sequence). The V gene end was trimmed by 0 bases and the J gene end by 3 bases; junction bases not matched to a gene: 3. The CDR3 loop reads CASSLATSDYNEQFF. In DNA form, the CDR3 reads TGTGCCAGCAGCTTGGCAACTAGCGACTACAATGAGCAGTTCTTC. The full variable domain, with the rest looked up from reference TRBV5-4 and TRBJ2-1, is ETGVTQSPTHLIKTRGQQVTLRCSSQSGHNTVSWYQQALGQGPQFIFQYYREEENGRGNFPPRFSGLQFPNYSSELNVNALELDDSALYLCASSLATSDYNEQFFGPGTRLTVL.